Listed below are T cell receptor beta chains from one sample, sequenced in a study of cytomegalovirus exposure and HLA in healthy donors. TCRdb's copy holds only in-frame clones and misses some; the assay was immunoSEQ multiplex PCR. The table records around 130,000 clones, over 75% of them present only once. The sequencing sample was made of PBMCs. The source of these receptors is a boy younger than 18 in good health and CMV-seronegative. Both conserved end residues are part of each CDR3. The D gene is left open where the match is weak. Clone size is not always given. Where it is, it says once, few, many or a class for expanded clones.

J gene: TRBJ1-5; D gene: TRBD1; V gene: TRBV2; clone size: NA; CDR3 protein: CASSRQGWSQPQHF; CDR3 DNA: TGTGCCAGCAGTAGACAGGGTTGGAGCCAGCCCCAGCATTTT
J gene: TRBJ2-1; D gene: NA; V gene: TRBV30; clone size: NA; CDR3 protein: CAWSAGSSYNEQFF; CDR3 DNA: TGTGCCTGGAGTGCGGGGTCTTCCTACAATGAGCAGTTCTTC
J gene: TRBJ2-7; D gene: NA; V gene: TRBV4-3; clone size: few; CDR3 protein: CASSQESGEFYEQYF; CDR3 DNA: TGCGCCAGCAGCCAAGAATCGGGAGAGTTCTACGAGCAGTACTTC
J gene: TRBJ2-5; D gene: NA; V gene: TRBV13; clone size: NA; CDR3 protein: CASSKTPLVSEIPETQYF; CDR3 DNA: TGTGCCAGCAGCAAAACACCCTTGGTCTCAGAAATTCCCGAGACCCAGTACTTC
J gene: TRBJ1-1; D gene: TRBD1; V gene: TRBV4-1; clone size: NA; CDR3 protein: CASSPRQGHTEAFF; CDR3 DNA: TGCGCCAGCAGCCCGCGACAGGGCCACACTGAAGCTTTCTTT
J gene: TRBJ2-7; D gene: TRBD2; V gene: TRBV9; clone size: NA; CDR3 protein: CASSVGREGNYEQYF; CDR3 DNA: TGTGCCAGCAGCGTAGGAAGGGAGGGGAACTACGAGCAGTACTTC
J gene: TRBJ2-7; D gene: TRBD1; V gene: TRBV11-1; clone size: NA; CDR3 protein: CASSPGTGSPLEQYF; CDR3 DNA: TGTGCCAGCAGTCCCGGGACAGGGTCCCCCTTGGAGCAGTACTTC
J gene: TRBJ1-2; D gene: NA; V gene: TRBV5-1; clone size: few; CDR3 protein: CASSLAEGWGYTF; CDR3 DNA: TGCGCCAGCAGCTTGGCCGAGGGTTGGGGCTACACCTTC
J gene: TRBJ1-2; D gene: TRBD1; V gene: TRBV27; clone size: NA; CDR3 protein: CASSPVMTGLNGYTF; CDR3 DNA: TGTGCCAGCAGTCCCGTGATGACAGGGCTAAATGGCTACACCTTC
J gene: TRBJ1-5; D gene: TRBD1; V gene: TRBV6-9; clone size: NA; CDR3 protein: CASSYKGQGAGQPQHF; CDR3 DNA: TGTGCCAGCAGTTATAAGGGACAGGGGGCGGGACAGCCCCAGCATTTT
J gene: TRBJ1-2; D gene: NA; V gene: TRBV5-1; clone size: NA; CDR3 protein: CASSWVTGSNYGYTF; CDR3 DNA: TGCGCCAGCAGCTGGGTCACAGGTTCAAACTATGGCTACACCTTC
J gene: TRBJ1-1; D gene: NA; V gene: TRBV4-2; clone size: NA; CDR3 protein: CASSHGGRAEAFF; CDR3 DNA: TGTGCCAGCAGCCATGGAGGACGGGCTGAAGCTTTCTTT
J gene: TRBJ2-7; D gene: TRBD1; V gene: TRBV19; clone size: NA; CDR3 protein: CASRKGQGHEQYF; CDR3 DNA: TGTGCCAGTAGAAAGGGACAGGGCCACGAGCAGTACTTC
J gene: TRBJ1-1; D gene: NA; V gene: TRBV19; clone size: NA; CDR3 protein: CASSLGAEAFF; CDR3 DNA: TGTGCCAGTAGTTTGGGAGCTGAAGCTTTCTTT
J gene: TRBJ1-3; D gene: NA; V gene: TRBV5-6; clone size: few; CDR3 protein: CASSLALGLDSGNTIYF; CDR3 DNA: TGTGCCAGCAGCTTGGCCCTTGGGCTTGACTCTGGAAACACCATATATTTT
J gene: TRBJ1-2; D gene: TRBD1; V gene: TRBV27; clone size: NA; CDR3 protein: CASSLSHRTGEGYTF; CDR3 DNA: TGTGCCAGCAGTTTATCGCACAGGACAGGGGAAGGCTACACCTTC
J gene: TRBJ1-2; D gene: NA; V gene: TRBV4-3; clone size: NA; CDR3 protein: CASRRTPKGDYGYTF; CDR3 DNA: TGCGCCAGCAGGCGGACGCCGAAGGGGGACTATGGCTACACCTTC
J gene: TRBJ2-1; D gene: NA; V gene: TRBV9; clone size: NA; CDR3 protein: CASSVDSGSHEQFF; CDR3 DNA: TGTGCCAGCAGCGTAGATTCCGGGTCACATGAGCAGTTCTTC
J gene: TRBJ1-3; D gene: TRBD1; V gene: TRBV5-1; clone size: few; CDR3 protein: CASSSGQGEDTIYF; CDR3 DNA: TGCGCCAGCAGCTCGGGACAGGGCGAGGACACCATATATTTT
J gene: TRBJ2-5; D gene: TRBD1; V gene: TRBV9; clone size: NA; CDR3 protein: CASSPGTATPQETQYF; CDR3 DNA: TGTGCCAGCAGCCCCGGGACAGCTACTCCTCAAGAGACCCAGTACTTC
J gene: TRBJ2-5; D gene: NA; V gene: TRBV5-4; clone size: NA; CDR3 protein: CASSLGPAGTETQYF; CDR3 DNA: TGTGCCAGCAGCTTGGGGCCAGCGGGTACGGAGACCCAGTACTTC
J gene: TRBJ2-6; D gene: NA; V gene: TRBV13; clone size: NA; CDR3 protein: CASRLRPGIYENVSGANVLTF; CDR3 DNA: TGTGCCAGCAGATTACGTCCAGGTATCTACGAAAATGTCTCTGGGGCCAACGTCCTGACTTTC
J gene: TRBJ1-1; D gene: NA; V gene: TRBV7-9; clone size: NA; CDR3 protein: CASSLGETNTEAFF; CDR3 DNA: TGTGCCAGCAGCCTAGGGGAGACGAACACTGAAGCTTTCTTT
J gene: TRBJ2-7; D gene: TRBD1; V gene: TRBV27; clone size: NA; CDR3 protein: CASSRDSKLYEQYF; CDR3 DNA: TGTGCCAGCAGCCGGGACAGCAAACTCTACGAGCAGTACTTC
J gene: TRBJ1-2; D gene: TRBD1; V gene: TRBV6-4; clone size: NA; CDR3 protein: CASRTDRGAYGYTF; CDR3 DNA: TGTGCCAGCAGGACCGACAGGGGGGCCTATGGCTACACCTTC
J gene: TRBJ1-2; D gene: NA; V gene: TRBV4-3; clone size: NA; CDR3 protein: CASSQETVNYGYPF; CDR3 DNA: TGCGCCAGCAGCCAAGAGACAGTCAACTATGGCTACCCCTTC
J gene: TRBJ2-1; D gene: NA; V gene: TRBV18; clone size: NA; CDR3 protein: CASSPQGGEQFF; CDR3 DNA: TGTGCCAGCTCACCACAGGGAGGTGAGCAGTTCTTC
J gene: TRBJ2-5; D gene: NA; V gene: TRBV7-3; clone size: NA; CDR3 protein: CASSYGGAQETQYF; CDR3 DNA: TGTGCCAGCAGCTACGGAGGGGCCCAAGAGACCCAGTACTTC
J gene: TRBJ2-7; D gene: NA; V gene: TRBV11-3; clone size: NA; CDR3 protein: CASSPQADYEQYF; CDR3 DNA: TGTGCCAGCAGCCCCCAGGCAGACTACGAGCAGTACTTC
J gene: TRBJ2-7; D gene: TRBD1; V gene: TRBV19; clone size: once; CDR3 protein: CASSIWTGGSYEQYF; CDR3 DNA: TGTGCCAGTAGTATATGGACAGGGGGCTCCTACGAGCAGTACTTC
J gene: TRBJ2-5; D gene: TRBD1; V gene: TRBV30; clone size: once; CDR3 protein: CAWSPGQTFGETQYF; CDR3 DNA: TGTGCCTGGAGCCCGGGACAGACCTTCGGGGAGACCCAGTACTTC
J gene: TRBJ2-7; D gene: TRBD2; V gene: TRBV7-2; clone size: NA; CDR3 protein: CASSKFETGTSVTYEQYF; CDR3 DNA: TGTGCCAGCAGCAAATTTGAAACCGGGACTAGCGTTACCTACGAGCAGTACTTC
J gene: TRBJ1-2; D gene: NA; V gene: TRBV2; clone size: NA; CDR3 protein: CATFERSMGYTF; CDR3 DNA: TGTGCCACTTTCGAGAGGTCCATGGGCTACACCTTC
J gene: TRBJ2-4; D gene: TRBD2; V gene: TRBV7-2; clone size: NA; CDR3 protein: CASSLVSGGAVGDIQYF; CDR3 DNA: TGTGCCAGCAGCTTAGTTAGCGGGGGGGCCGTTGGAGACATTCAGTACTTC
J gene: TRBJ1-5; D gene: TRBD1; V gene: TRBV7-6; clone size: NA; CDR3 protein: CASSLDRPGGNQPQHF; CDR3 DNA: TGTGCCAGCAGCTTAGATCGGCCAGGGGGAAATCAGCCCCAGCATTTT
J gene: TRBJ2-1; D gene: NA; V gene: TRBV29-1; clone size: once; CDR3 protein: CSVEVGHNEQFF; CDR3 DNA: TGCAGCGTTGAAGTGGGGCACAATGAGCAGTTCTTC
J gene: TRBJ1-5; D gene: TRBD1; V gene: TRBV7-9; clone size: few; CDR3 protein: CASSLELQGQGYQPQHF; CDR3 DNA: TGTGCCAGCAGCTTAGAACTTCAGGGACAGGGATATCAGCCCCAGCATTTT
J gene: TRBJ2-7; D gene: NA; V gene: TRBV5-6; clone size: NA; CDR3 protein: CASSTWGTQINYEQYF; CDR3 DNA: TGTGCCAGCAGCACGTGGGGGACTCAAATAAATTACGAGCAGTACTTC
J gene: TRBJ2-5; D gene: NA; V gene: TRBV6-6; clone size: NA; CDR3 protein: CASRPGAGETQYF; CDR3 DNA: TGTGCCAGCAGACCAGGGGCGGGCGAGACCCAGTACTTC
J gene: TRBJ2-7; D gene: TRBD1; V gene: TRBV30; clone size: NA; CDR3 protein: CAWSVGTGLYEQYF; CDR3 DNA: TGTGCCTGGAGTGTAGGGACAGGGCTATACGAGCAGTACTTC
J gene: TRBJ2-7; D gene: TRBD2; V gene: TRBV2; clone size: NA; CDR3 protein: CASQYRGDYEQYF; CDR3 DNA: TGTGCCAGCCAATACCGGGGGGACTACGAGCAGTACTTC
J gene: TRBJ2-5; D gene: NA; V gene: TRBV2; clone size: NA; CDR3 protein: CASSSPGSQETQYF; CDR3 DNA: TGTGCCAGCAGCTCCCCAGGGTCCCAAGAGACCCAGTACTTC
J gene: TRBJ2-5; D gene: TRBD2; V gene: TRBV9; clone size: NA; CDR3 protein: CASSVATTSGQETQYF; CDR3 DNA: TGTGCCAGCAGCGTAGCTACCACTAGCGGACAAGAGACCCAGTACTTC
J gene: TRBJ2-7; D gene: TRBD2; V gene: TRBV7-6; clone size: NA; CDR3 protein: CASSPSSSGRRQYF; CDR3 DNA: TGTGCCAGCAGCCCCTCATCGAGCGGGAGACGGCAGTACTTC
J gene: TRBJ1-2; D gene: NA; V gene: TRBV7-2; clone size: once; CDR3 protein: CASSLAVLGYGYTF; CDR3 DNA: TGTGCCAGCAGCTTAGCGGTACTAGGGTATGGCTACACCTTC
J gene: TRBJ2-5; D gene: NA; V gene: TRBV6-1; clone size: NA; CDR3 protein: CASRPGQNLQETQYF; CDR3 DNA: TGTGCCAGCAGACCGGGACAAAATTTACAAGAGACCCAGTACTTC
J gene: TRBJ1-6; D gene: TRBD1; V gene: TRBV2; clone size: NA; CDR3 protein: CASSDGTANSPLHF; CDR3 DNA: TGTGCCAGCAGTGACGGGACAGCTAATTCACCCCTCCACTTT
J gene: TRBJ1-2; D gene: TRBD1; V gene: TRBV7-7; clone size: NA; CDR3 protein: CASSLALSQGSYGYTF; CDR3 DNA: TGTGCTAGCAGCTTAGCCCTATCACAGGGGAGCTATGGCTACACCTTC
J gene: TRBJ1-5; D gene: NA; V gene: TRBV6-1; clone size: NA; CDR3 protein: CASSATGHGNQPQHF; CDR3 DNA: TGTGCCAGCAGTGCAACGGGACACGGCAATCAGCCCCAGCATTTT
J gene: TRBJ2-1; D gene: NA; V gene: TRBV7-2; clone size: NA; CDR3 protein: CASSLNRETQFF; CDR3 DNA: TGTGCCAGCAGCTTAAATCGGGAGACGCAGTTCTTC